These T cell receptor beta chains were read from a single sample in a study of T cells in Graves' hyperthyroidism and ophthalmopathy. Via MiXCR, TCRdb re-called the multiplex PCR reads, giving one row per CDR3 protein. The table has fewer than 600,000 distinct CDR3 sequences, around 15% seen once. Input material: blood. These receptors were taken from a young woman with Graves' hyperthyroidism. Both conserved end residues are part of each CDR3. D genes are given only for firm matches. For some rows the clone size is stated as once, few or many, or as a class when expanded; others skip it.

j_gene,abundance,d_gene,v_gene,CDR3nt,CDR3aa
TRBJ2-2,many,.,TRBV9,TGTGCCAGCAGCGCTACCGGGGAGCTGTTTTTT,CASSATGELFF
TRBJ2-4,.,.,TRBV5-4,TGTGCCAGCAGCCCGAATGGGGGGGCGCCGGATGACATTCAGTACTTC,CASSPNGGAPDDIQYF
TRBJ1-2,few,.,TRBV7-9,TGTGCCAGCAGCGCCCCGGGCGTAGCTAACTATGGCTACACCTTC,CASSAPGVANYGYTF
TRBJ1-5,many,TRBD1,TRBV2,TGTGCCAGCAGTGAACTACAGGGGAGAGATCAGCCCCAGCATTTT,CASSELQGRDQPQHF
TRBJ1-2,many,.,TRBV10-3,TGTGCCATCAGTGATGGGGTAACTGGTAGTGGCTACACCTTC,CAISDGVTGSGYTF
TRBJ2-3,.,.,TRBV9,TGTGCCAGCAGCGCCAGCCCGACAGGTTCAGATACGCAGTATTTT,CASSASPTGSDTQYF
TRBJ2-7,many,TRBD1,TRBV12-3/TRBV12-4,TGTGCCAGCAGTCCAGACAGGGGCACCTCCTACGAGCAGTACTTC,CASSPDRGTSYEQYF
TRBJ1-1,many,.,TRBV3-1,TGTGCCAGCAGCCCACCTCGGGGTACAACGGAAGCTTTCTTT,CASSPPRGTTEAFF
TRBJ2-7,many,TRBD2,TRBV24-1,TGTGCCACCAGTGAGTCGACTAGCGGGGCACCCTACGAGCAGTACTTC,CATSESTSGAPYEQYF
TRBJ2-1,.,TRBD2,TRBV10-3,TGTGCCACCGAGCGGGAGGAGTCCTACAATGAGCAGTTCTTC,CATEREESYNEQFF
TRBJ2-1,many,.,TRBV6-1,TGTGCCAGCAGTGAATGGTCCGGCGGGAACAATGAGCAGTTCTTC,CASSEWSGGNNEQFF
TRBJ2-1,many,TRBD2,TRBV20-1,TGCAGTGCTAGAGATGGGACTAGCGCGTACAATGAGCAGTTCTTC,CSARDGTSAYNEQFF
TRBJ1-2,few,.,TRBV7-2,TGTGCCAGCAGCTTAGACGGTTTTAGGCACTACACCTTC,CASSLDGFRHYTF
TRBJ1-1,many,.,TRBV19,TGTGCCAGTAGTTCGGAGGCGGCCCCGAACACTGAAGCTTTCTTT,CASSSEAAPNTEAFF
TRBJ2-7,.,TRBD2,TRBV20-1,TGCAGTGCTAGACAGTGGACTAGCGGGAGATACGAGCAGTACTTC,CSARQWTSGRYEQYF
TRBJ2-2,many,.,TRBV29-1,TGCAGCGTTGGGGGGACTCTTAACACCGGGGAGCTGTTTTTT,CSVGGTLNTGELFF
TRBJ2-7,.,.,TRBV7-9,TGTGCCAGCAGCTTAGCGGAGGTGACAAGTCGGCAGTACTTC,CASSLAEVTSRQYF
TRBJ2-1,.,TRBD1,TRBV11-2,TGTGCCAGCAGCTTAGAACCGGGACAGAGTCCTTTCTTC,CASSLEPGQSPFF
TRBJ1-1,few,.,TRBV30,TGTGCCTGGAGAACACAGGGTTCTGGGGCGAAAGCTTTCTTT,CAWRTQGSGAKAFF
TRBJ1-1,few,.,TRBV7-2,TGTGCCAGCAGTACTACCATCCGGGGTCCCAGGAACACTGAAGCTTTCTTT,CASSTTIRGPRNTEAFF
TRBJ2-1,few,TRBD2,TRBV6-1,TGTGCCAGCTTAACGGGACTAGTGGGCAATGAGCAGTTCTTC,CASLTGLVGNEQFF
TRBJ2-2,many,TRBD2,TRBV28,TGTGCCAGCAAATCGTTGGGACTAGCGGAGACCGGGGAGCTGTTTTTT,CASKSLGLAETGELFF
TRBJ2-3,many,.,TRBV7-8,TGTGCCAGCAGACTAGGGGGGGATACGCAGTATTTT,CASRLGGDTQYF
TRBJ1-4,many,TRBD1,TRBV10-1,TGCGCCAGCAGTGCCGGGACAGCGAATGAAAAACTGTTTTTT,CASSAGTANEKLFF
TRBJ1-2,many,TRBD1,TRBV15,TGTGCCACCAGCAGACGAGACAGGGATCGCTATGGCTACACCTTC,CATSRRDRDRYGYTF
TRBJ1-6,many,.,TRBV20-1,TGCAGTGCTAGAGTTACGGGGGCGGATTCACCCCTCCACTTT,CSARVTGADSPLHF
TRBJ2-1,few,.,TRBV6-5,TGTGCCAGCAGTTACGGTGCCTGGAGGGCCAGCTCCTACAATGAGCAGTTCTTC,CASSYGAWRASSYNEQFF
TRBJ2-2,.,.,TRBV11-3,TGTGCCAGCAGCATGACCGACAGGCATCACGGGGAGCTGTTTTTT,CASSMTDRHHGELFF
TRBJ1-1,many,.,TRBV12-3/TRBV12-4,TGTGCCAGCAGCCCACGTAGGAGAACTGAAGCTTTCTTT,CASSPRRRTEAFF
TRBJ2-7,many,TRBD2,TRBV5-1,TGCGCCAGCAGCTTGGAGGGTAGCGGGGTCTCCTACGAGCAGTACTTC,CASSLEGSGVSYEQYF
TRBJ2-1,many,.,TRBV11-2,TGTGCCAGCAGCTTAAGACAGAGCAATGAGCAGTTCTTC,CASSLRQSNEQFF
TRBJ2-7,.,TRBD2,TRBV27,TGTGCCAGCAGTTTTTCGGCGGGAGTTCCCCACGAGCAGTACTTC,CASSFSAGVPHEQYF
TRBJ2-7,once,.,TRBV5-5,TGTGCCAGCAGCTTGGGAATCTCCTACGAGCAGTACTTC,CASSLGISYEQYF
TRBJ1-3,few,.,TRBV27,TGTGCCAGCAGTTTTTCGGGGTTTGGAAACACCATATATTTT,CASSFSGFGNTIYF
TRBJ1-5,.,TRBD1,TRBV30,TGTGCCTGGAGTCTTCCGGGACAGGGGGCTTTGCAGCCCCAGCATTTT,CAWSLPGQGALQPQHF
TRBJ1-1,many,.,TRBV20-1,TGCAGTGCTAGTGAGGTGGGCACTGAAGCTTTCTTT,CSASEVGTEAFF
TRBJ2-3,.,.,TRBV9,TGTGCCAGCAGCGTAGCGGGAGTGGCGGATACGCAGTATTTT,CASSVAGVADTQYF
TRBJ1-5,.,.,TRBV28,TGTGCCAGCAGTTTATCCCGGGCCGGTCAGCCCCAGCATTTT,CASSLSRAGQPQHF
TRBJ2-3,.,.,TRBV20-1,TGCAGTGCTAGGGCGGCCGGGACAGATACGCAGTATTTT,CSARAAGTDTQYF
TRBJ2-1,many,.,TRBV30,TGTGCCTGGAGCCCCCCCCCGCTTCGATGGGGGTACAATGAGCAGTTCTTC,CAWSPPPLRWGYNEQFF
TRBJ1-1,many,.,TRBV2,TGTGCCAGCAGTGCGACAACCAACACTGAAGCTTTCTTT,CASSATTNTEAFF
TRBJ2-5,.,TRBD2,TRBV6-4,TGTGCCAGCAGTGACTCGCCGGGGGGCCAAGAGACCCAGTACTTC,CASSDSPGGQETQYF
TRBJ1-1,.,.,TRBV20-1,TGCAGTGCTATGAGGCCAGCTGAAGCTTTCTTT,CSAMRPAEAFF
TRBJ2-2,many,.,TRBV30,TGTGCCTGGAGTCACACGTCCGGGGAGCTGTTTTTT,CAWSHTSGELFF
TRBJ2-2,many,.,TRBV11-3,TGTGCCAGCAGCTACGGAGTGGTTCAGTACACCGGGGAGCTGTTTTTT,CASSYGVVQYTGELFF
TRBJ2-3,many,TRBD1,TRBV7-2,TGTGCCAGCAGCTTAGCGGCAGGGGGCAAAGATACGCAGTATTTT,CASSLAAGGKDTQYF
TRBJ2-7,.,.,TRBV4-2,TGTGCCAGCAGCCAAGACGGTAGGGGCGAGCAGTACTTC,CASSQDGRGEQYF
TRBJ2-4,many,TRBD1,TRBV12-3/TRBV12-4,TGTGCCAGCAGAGCCCGGGACAGGGGACCCAAAAACATTCAGTACTTC,CASRARDRGPKNIQYF
TRBJ2-7,few,.,TRBV29-1,TGCAGCGTTGTCAGGGACTACGAGCAGTACTTC,CSVVRDYEQYF
TRBJ2-1,many,.,TRBV5-1,TGCGCCAGCAGCTTTCGGCAGCAACAGCCCTACAATGAGCAGTTCTTC,CASSFRQQQPYNEQFF
TRBJ2-2,.,.,TRBV4-1,TGCGCCAGCAGCCAAGAGGGGGGAGGCAGGGCCGGGGAGCTGTTTTTT,CASSQEGGGRAGELFF
TRBJ1-2,.,.,TRBV6-6,TGTGCCAGCAGTTACTCGACTCAAGATGGCTACACCTTC,CASSYSTQDGYTF
TRBJ2-5,.,.,TRBV19,TGTGCCAGTAGTATAGAGACTTTAGAGGGGCCCCAGTACTTC,CASSIETLEGPQYF
TRBJ2-3,many,TRBD1,TRBV27,TGTGCCAGCCGGGACAGGGTGACAGATACGCAGTATTTT,CASRDRVTDTQYF
TRBJ2-1,few,TRBD2,TRBV29-1,TGCAGCGTTGATAGTGCTAGCGGGGTGACTGAGCAGTTCTTC,CSVDSASGVTEQFF
TRBJ2-5,.,.,TRBV2,TGTGCCAACTGTAGGACCCCCGGAGGAGAAGAGACCCAGTACTTC,CANCRTPGGEETQYF
TRBJ1-1,.,.,TRBV4-1,TGCGCCAGCAGCCAAGGGGGATACAGTCCGAACACTGAAGCTTTCTTT,CASSQGGYSPNTEAFF
TRBJ2-1,.,TRBD2,TRBV10-3,TGTGCCATCACCACCCTAGCGGGGGTCTACAATGAGCAGTTCTTC,CAITTLAGVYNEQFF